The 15 T cell receptor beta chains in this list originate from one sample, sequenced in a study of Graves' ophthalmopathy and Graves' hyperthyroidism. RNA transcripts yielded amplified TCR beta CDR3 regions. HTBI primers primed a first-round RT-PCR, and a second-round multiplex PCR followed. One entry per CDR3 protein results from TCRdb running MiXCR on the multiplex PCR reads. The profile shows 200,000 to 250,000 distinct CDR3 sequences, about 22% of them singletons. The sample consisted of peripheral blood. Every receptor here comes from a woman aged 45-65 years with Graves' ophthalmopathy.

This clonotype came up many times. This chain links TRBV5-1 with TRBJ2-2; D not resolved. The V end was cut by 7 bases, the J end by 0 bases, with 10 bases between. Germline V gives CDR1 SGHRS, CDR2 YFSETQ. CDR3 length: 14 residues. CDR3 loop: CASCVATNTGELFF. DNA of the CDR3: TGCGCCAGCTGCGTGGCAACGAACACCGGGGAGCTGTTTTTT. Full variable domain (remainder filled in from reference TRBV5-1 and TRBJ2-2): KAGVTQTPRYLIKTRGQQVTLSCSPISGHRSVSWYQQTPGQGLQFLFEYFSETQRNKGNFPGRFSGRQFSNSRSEMNVSTLELGDSALYLCASCVATNTGELFFGEGSRLTVL.

This clonotype came up a few times. The chain has TRBV2 and TRBJ2-2, with D possibly being TRBD1 (6 bases). Germline V gene data show CDR1 as SNHLY and CDR2 as FYNNEI. This CDR3 has 18 amino acids. Trimming shortened V by 7 bases and J by 4 bases, and 25 bases separated the two germline ends. CDR3 sequence reads: CASIHAPGTSSSTGELFF. The CDR3 nucleotides read TGTGCCAGCATTCACGCCCCGGGGACATCCTCCTCCACCGGGGAGCTGTTTTTT.

Ten or more counts support this clonotype. The chain uses TRBV6-1 and TRBJ2-1, with 7 bases aligning to TRBD2. The germline V gene encodes CDR1 MNHNS and CDR2 SASEGT. This CDR3 region has 12 residues. V trimming: 4 bases; J trimming: 10 bases; junction bases outside the gene matches: 4. CDR3: CASSVERGEQFF. Written as DNA, the CDR3 is TGTGCCAGCAGTGTAGAGCGGGGAGAGCAGTTCTTC.

This clonotype was observed at least ten times. The genes are TRBV6-1 and TRBJ2-7, with D tentatively TRBD1 (6 bases). Germline-derived CDR1 and CDR2 are MNHNS and SASEGT. The V end was cut by 6 bases, the J end by 2 bases, with 11 bases between. CDR3 length: 13 amino acids. CDR3 sequence (DNA): TGTGCCAGCAGCCTTGACAGGACCTACGAGCAGTACTTC. Residues: CASSLDRTYEQYF.

The V gene is TRBV27, the J gene TRBJ2-7; tentative D call: TRBD2 (7 bases). The germline V and J ends were trimmed by 3 bases and 3 bases, with 15 bases remaining between them. The CDR3 covers 15 residues. In germline, CDR1 is MNHEY, CDR2 SMNVEV (reference sequence). The DNA for the CDR3 is TGTGCCAGCAGTTTGGACAGAGCGGGGAACTACGAGCAGTACTTC. Its protein product is CASSLDRAGNYEQYF.

In this sample, this clonotype turned up many times. The CDR3 spells CSVEVSGRIYEQYF. The CDR3 nucleotides read TGCAGCGTTGAAGTAAGCGGGAGGATTTACGAGCAGTACTTC. This chain links TRBV29-1 with TRBJ2-7, with 9 bases identical to TRBD2. The J segment lost 4 bases and the V segment lost 1 base, leaving 5 bases of the junction unmatched. The CDR3 contains 14 residues. Germline CDR1 and CDR2: SQVTM and ANQGSEA.

This clonotype was picked up one time. This rearrangement joins TRBV6-1 to TRBJ2-5; 7 nucleotides match TRBD2. V lost 8 bases to trimming and J lost 5 bases; unmatched junction nucleotides: 5. The CDR3 has 12 residues. The germline V gene has CDR1 MNHNS and CDR2 SASEGT. Here the CDR3 DNA reads TGTGCCAGCGAGCGGGATGGGGAGACCCAGTACTTC. Its translation: CASERDGETQYF.

The rearrangement uses TRBV25-1 and TRBJ1-2; D gene ambiguous. Trimming took 8 bases from V and 7 from J, leaving 8 bases between them. The CDR3 runs 10 residues. Germline V lookup: CDR1 MGHDK, CDR2 SYGVNS. CDR3 sequence: CASEPCGYTF. The CDR3 DNA is TGTGCCAGCGAGCCCTGTGGCTACACCTTC.

This clonotype has at least ten counts. The J gene is TRBJ2-7, the V gene TRBV24-1, with D possibly TRBD2 on 7 matching bases. CDR1 is KGHDR, CDR2 SFDVKD, per germline. Trimming shortened V by 5 bases and J by 5 bases, and 21 bases separated the two germline ends. CDR3 length: 16 amino acids. The CDR3, as DNA: TGTGCCACCAGTGCCGCGCGGGGGCCCCTAGGAAACGAGCAGTACTTC. Protein sequence: CATSAARGPLGNEQYF.

The sample holds many counts of this clonotype. The chain is built from TRBV6-5 and TRBJ2-7, with D unresolved. Germline-derived CDR1 and CDR2 are MNHEY and SVGAGI. The CDR3 is 14 residues long. Trimming left V 5 bases short and J 4 bases short, with 15 bases between. The CDR3 bases are TGTGCCAGCAGTCACCTCGGAGCCGATTACGAGCAGTACTTC. Its translation is CASSHLGADYEQYF.

The V gene is TRBV15, the J gene TRBJ2-5; TRBD1 agrees at 12 bases. Trimming removed 1 base from V and 5 bases from J; junction bases left unmatched: 8. This CDR3 has 17 residues. The germline V gene encodes CDR1 LNHNV and CDR2 YYDKDF (reference sequence). Here the CDR3 DNA reads TGTGCCACCAGCAGAGCCCCGGGACAGGGGGCGCAGGAGACCCAGTACTTC. Translation gives CATSRAPGQGAQETQYF. The entire variable domain, with the rest obtained from reference TRBV15 and TRBJ2-5, is as follows: DAMVIQNPRYQVTQFGKPVTLSCSQTLNHNVMYWYQQKSSQAPKLLFHYYDKDFNNEADTPDNFQSRRPNTSFCFLDIRSPGLGDTAMYLCATSRAPGQGAQETQYFGPGTRLLVL.

The chain recombines TRBV6-1 with TRBJ2-5; no definite D call. The germline V and J ends were trimmed by 8 bases and 6 bases, with 13 bases remaining between them. The germline gives CDR1 MNHNS, CDR2 SASEGT. There are 12 residues in the CDR3. The CDR3 DNA reads as TGTGCCAGCCGTTCTGTGGGGAAGACCCAGTACTTC. It specifies CASRSVGKTQYF.

This clonotype was seen a handful of times. This chain connects TRBV27 to TRBJ2-2; D not resolved. The CDR3 totals 14 residues. Germline lookup yields CDR1 MNHEY and CDR2 SMNVEV (reference sequence). V gave up 3 bases and J gave up 0 bases, with 5 bases separating them. CDR3 DNA sequence: TGTGCCAGCAGTTTTAGCACGAACACCGGGGAGCTGTTTTTT. Protein: CASSFSTNTGELFF.

V gene TRBV6-1 combines with J gene TRBJ1-2; the match to TRBD1 covers 7 bases. The CDR3 has 12 amino acids. From germline, CDR1 is MNHNS and CDR2 SASEGT. The J segment lost 7 bases and the V segment lost 5 bases, leaving 4 bases of the junction unmatched. The CDR3 nucleotides read TGTGCCAGCAGTACGGACAGGTCTGGCTACACCTTC. Amino acids: CASSTDRSGYTF.

This clonotype was seen at least ten times. This sequence may be a read error, since a much larger clone differs from it by one base. The chain links TRBV12-3 or TRBV12-4 to TRBJ1-1; the D gene is possibly TRBD1 (5 bases). This CDR3 region has 13 residues. CDR3: CASKAGFNTEALF. The CDR3 nucleotides are TGTGCCAGCAAGGCAGGGTTTAACACTGAAGCTCTCTTT.